One TCR beta chain is described in this entry. The table lists this clonotype with many counts. Which antigen it targets is not known. Per-base quality was not reported, and no clone a single base away is much larger than it. The TCR beta CDR3 regions were amplified from the RNA transcripts. A first-round RT-PCR of the TCR CDR3 used the HTBI primer set with the Qiagen OneStep RT-PCR kit. A second multiplex PCR round built the libraries, followed by size selection and purification. Libraries were sequenced paired-end with 100 bp reads on an Illumina HiSeq2000. The paper's processing steps were these. Raw data were processed with SOAPnuke, discarding reads with adapters, uncalled bases, mean Phred below 15, or no exact constant-primer or identifier match. High-quality paired reads were merged using COPE v1.2.5, and each unique nucleotide sequence was defined as a clonotype. MiTCR v1.1 was used to align the clonotypes against IMGT TRBV, TRBD and TRBJ reference segments. Only V-J combinations with frequency above 0.0001, covering 99.2% of repertoires, were analysed. The TCS score was defined as F50 (clonal expansion) divided by E x V (chaos), with BLOSUM62-based TCRdist calculated between CDR3 peptides within each V-J. Welch's t-statistics and random forest reduced around 550 V-J features to 10 to 15, which were used in a naive Bayes classifier (R e1071). In-frame beta chains were kept once TCRdb had trimmed the public reads at Q25 with fastp and called clones with MiXCR. Each entry merges the rows of one CDR3 protein and shows their most common DNA and genes. In this record, the V and J calls reflect TCRdb's handling and not the investigators' own analysis. Here the sample has around 240,000 distinct CDR3 sequences; about a sixth occur a single time. The top ten clones comprise 28% of the sample.

In the ophthalmopathy patients, disease was moderately to severely active, with a Clinical Activity Score of 3 or more, a NOSPECS grade of 4 or more, and a duration of less than 3 months. Patients with uncontrolled infections, other autoimmune diseases, pregnancy or lactation were excluded. Diagnoses relied on clinical symptoms, serum thyroxine and TRAb, thyroid ultrasound and orbital computed tomography. PBMCs were separated from under 12 ml of fresh peripheral blood using Ficoll-Paque density gradient centrifugation. Total RNA was extracted with Trizol reagent, and quality was checked on an Agilent 2100 Bioanalyzer. This sample is part of a study of T cells in Graves' hyperthyroidism and ophthalmopathy (dated by TCRdb to the late 2010s). Some background on the complete study: Peripheral blood samples were taken at the time of initial diagnosis, prior to any treatment. To identify distinguishing TCR V-J signatures, a discovery cohort of 95 to 100 patients was used, comprising 40 to 45 with Graves' ophthalmopathy and some 60 with stable Graves' hyperthyroidism. Prospective prediction of ophthalmopathy was tested in an independent validation cohort consisting of 18 to 20 hyperthyroidism patients and some 16 patients who later progressed to ophthalmopathy. The 95 to 100 discovery patients were divided at random into training and test sets in a 7:3 ratio. In addition, the study compared T-cell repertoires in thyroid tissue and in blood from five to seven Graves' hyperthyroidism patients. Once sampling was done, hyperthyroidism patients were given methimazole at a starting dose of 30 mg daily, whereas ophthalmopathy patients were given high-dose intravenous methylprednisolone. TCR Vbeta CDR3 sequencing of approximately 140 peripheral blood samples (around 45 ophthalmopathy, 75 or so hyperthyroidism and some 17 progressor patients) is reported in the paper. The research as a whole found: In validation, the model predicted progression to ophthalmopathy with around 71% sensitivity and roughly 72% specificity, a median of 6.5 months before onset. Most expanded thyroid clonotypes (frequency above 0.001) were also found in blood, which suggests that blood repertoires may mirror thyroid immune responses. Sample size was not statistically predetermined, and blinding of investigators to group allocation was not performed. A model built on a 13 V-J signature distinguished ophthalmopathy from stable hyperthyroidism, reaching 85% to 90% sensitivity and around 82% specificity in cross-validation and 80%/75% in testing.

The clonotype was recovered from a woman under 30 with Graves' ophthalmopathy. The sequenced material came from blood.

CDR3 region: CASSLSPGNNQPQHF. The DNA sequence reads TGTGCCAGCAGTTTATCTCCAGGGAACAATCAGCCCCAGCATTTT. The chain employs TRBV28 and TRBJ1-5; the D region possibly corresponds to TRBD1 (5 bases align). V and J are truncated by 1 base and 3 bases respectively, leaving an intervening sequence of 10 bases. The germline V gene encodes CDR1 MDHEN and CDR2 SYDVKM. Spanning cysteine to phenylalanine, the CDR3 consists of 15 amino acids. Only the CDR3 portion is preserved as DNA: 45 bases, with reading frame beginning at the first base.